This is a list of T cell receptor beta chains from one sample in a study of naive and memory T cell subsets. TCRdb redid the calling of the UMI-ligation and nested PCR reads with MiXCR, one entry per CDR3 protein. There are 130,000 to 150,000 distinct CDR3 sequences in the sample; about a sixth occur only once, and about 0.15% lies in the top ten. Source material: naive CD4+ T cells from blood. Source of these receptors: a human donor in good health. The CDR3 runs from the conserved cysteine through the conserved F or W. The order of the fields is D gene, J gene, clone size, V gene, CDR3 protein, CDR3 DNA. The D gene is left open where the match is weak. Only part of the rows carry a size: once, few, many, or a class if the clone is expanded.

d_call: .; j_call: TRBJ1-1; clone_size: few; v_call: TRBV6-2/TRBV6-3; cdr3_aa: CASSYFNRRSTEAFF; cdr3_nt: TGTGCCAGCAGCTACTTCAATCGGAGATCCACTGAAGCTTTCTTT
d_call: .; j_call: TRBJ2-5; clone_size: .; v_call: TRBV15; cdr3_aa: CATSREETQYF; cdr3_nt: TGTGCCACCAGCAGGGAAGAGACCCAGTACTTC
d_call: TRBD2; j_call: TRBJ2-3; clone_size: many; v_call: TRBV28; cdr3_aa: CASSFGIAGVPDTQYF; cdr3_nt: TGTGCCAGCAGTTTTGGTATAGCGGGAGTCCCCGATACGCAGTATTTT
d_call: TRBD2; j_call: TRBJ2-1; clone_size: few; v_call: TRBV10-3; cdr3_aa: CAISESKGAGVSYNEQFF; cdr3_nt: TGTGCCATCAGTGAGTCGAAGGGAGCGGGAGTTTCCTACAATGAGCAGTTCTTC
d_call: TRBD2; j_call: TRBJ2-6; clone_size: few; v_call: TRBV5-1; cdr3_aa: CASSDELAGSSGANVLTF; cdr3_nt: TGCGCCAGCAGCGACGAACTAGCGGGGAGCTCTGGGGCCAACGTCCTGACTTTC
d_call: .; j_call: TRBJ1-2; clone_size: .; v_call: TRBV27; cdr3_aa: CASSPLPPDRAGYTF; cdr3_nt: TGTGCCAGCAGTCCCCTTCCACCTGACCGGGCCGGCTACACCTTC
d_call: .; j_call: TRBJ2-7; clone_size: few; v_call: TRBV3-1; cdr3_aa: CASSQGLWEQYF; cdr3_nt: TGTGCCAGCAGCCAAGGCTTGTGGGAGCAGTACTTC
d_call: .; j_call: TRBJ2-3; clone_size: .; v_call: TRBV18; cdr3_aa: CASSPPGVADTQYF; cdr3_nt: TGTGCCAGCTCACCACCGGGAGTTGCAGATACGCAGTATTTT
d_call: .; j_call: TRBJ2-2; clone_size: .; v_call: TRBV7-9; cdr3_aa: CASSLPGTSANTGELFF; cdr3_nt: TGTGCCAGCAGCCTCCCGGGGACGTCGGCCAACACCGGGGAGCTGTTTTTT
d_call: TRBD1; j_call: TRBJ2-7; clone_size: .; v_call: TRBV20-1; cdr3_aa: CSALDRVEQYF; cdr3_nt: TGCAGTGCTTTGGACAGGGTGGAGCAGTACTTC
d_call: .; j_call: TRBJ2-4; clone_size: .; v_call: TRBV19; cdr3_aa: CASSRGTPLYF; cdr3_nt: TGTGCCAGTAGTAGAGGGACACCTCTGTACTTC
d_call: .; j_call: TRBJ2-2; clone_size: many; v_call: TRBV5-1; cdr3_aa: CASSPGTPNTGELFF; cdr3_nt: TGCGCCAGCAGCCCCGGGACGCCGAACACCGGGGAGCTGTTTTTT
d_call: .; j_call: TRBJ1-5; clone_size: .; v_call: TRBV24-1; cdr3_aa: CATSDRADQPQHF; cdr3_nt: TGTGCCACCAGTGATCGCGCAGACCAGCCCCAGCATTTT
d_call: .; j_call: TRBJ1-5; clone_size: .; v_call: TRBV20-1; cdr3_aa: CSAWEDRNYNQPQHF; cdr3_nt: TGCAGTGCTTGGGAGGACAGAAACTACAATCAGCCCCAGCATTTT
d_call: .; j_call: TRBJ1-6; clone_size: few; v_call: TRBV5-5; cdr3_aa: CASRAQDSRSSYNSPLHF; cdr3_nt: TGTGCCAGCAGGGCGCAGGACTCGCGGAGCTCCTATAATTCACCCCTCCACTTT
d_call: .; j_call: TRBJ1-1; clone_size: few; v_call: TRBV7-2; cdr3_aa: CASSSLIRAEAFF; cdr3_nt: TGTGCCAGCAGCTCCCTCATACGGGCTGAAGCTTTCTTT
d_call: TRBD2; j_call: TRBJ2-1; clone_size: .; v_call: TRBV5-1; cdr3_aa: CASSFRASGSSSYNEQFF; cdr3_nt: TGCGCCAGCAGCTTTAGGGCTAGCGGTTCGAGCTCCTACAATGAGCAGTTCTTC
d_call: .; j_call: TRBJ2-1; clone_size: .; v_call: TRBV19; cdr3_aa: CASSIKQEQFF; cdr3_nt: TGTGCCAGTAGTATCAAACAGGAGCAGTTCTTC
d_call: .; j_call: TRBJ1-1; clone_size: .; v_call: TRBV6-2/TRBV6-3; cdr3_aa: CASSPRPRVTEAFF; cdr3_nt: TGTGCCAGCAGTCCTCGACCGCGGGTCACTGAAGCTTTCTTT
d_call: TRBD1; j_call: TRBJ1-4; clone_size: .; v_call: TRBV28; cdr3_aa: CASSAQGAYEKLFF; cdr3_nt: TGTGCCAGCAGTGCCCAGGGGGCTTATGAAAAACTGTTTTTT
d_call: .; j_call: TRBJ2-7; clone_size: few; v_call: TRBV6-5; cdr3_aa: CASSRAGTLTYEQYF; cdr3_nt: TGTGCCAGCAGTCGCGCCGGGACGCTTACCTACGAGCAGTACTTC
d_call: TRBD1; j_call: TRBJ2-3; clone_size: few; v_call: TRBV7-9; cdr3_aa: CASRQGTVSDTQYF; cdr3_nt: TGTGCCAGTCGACAGGGCACTGTGTCAGATACGCAGTATTTT
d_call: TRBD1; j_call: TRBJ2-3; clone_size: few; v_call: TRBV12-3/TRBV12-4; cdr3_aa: CASSQQRGQATDTQYF; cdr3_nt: TGTGCCAGCAGCCAACAGAGGGGACAGGCTACAGATACGCAGTATTTT
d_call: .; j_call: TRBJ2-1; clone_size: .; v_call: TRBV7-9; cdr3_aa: CASSLAGGSNEQFF; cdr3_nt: TGTGCCAGCAGCTTAGCGGGAGGATCAAATGAGCAGTTCTTC
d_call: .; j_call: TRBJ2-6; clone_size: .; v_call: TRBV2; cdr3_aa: CASSRHPVYSGANVLTF; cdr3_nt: TGTGCCAGCAGCCGACACCCTGTATACTCTGGGGCCAACGTCCTGACTTTC
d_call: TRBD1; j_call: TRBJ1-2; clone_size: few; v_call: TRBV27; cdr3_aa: CASSPQTGGRNYGYTF; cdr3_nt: TGTGCCAGCAGTCCCCAAACAGGGGGCCGGAACTATGGCTACACCTTC
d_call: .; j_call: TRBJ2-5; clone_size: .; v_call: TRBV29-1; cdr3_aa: CSVDGRQETQYF; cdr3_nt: TGCAGCGTTGACGGCAGGCAAGAGACCCAGTACTTC
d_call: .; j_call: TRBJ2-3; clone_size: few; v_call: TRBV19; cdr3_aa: CASSISSSKDTQYF; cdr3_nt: TGTGCCAGTAGTATCTCGAGTTCCAAAGATACGCAGTATTTT
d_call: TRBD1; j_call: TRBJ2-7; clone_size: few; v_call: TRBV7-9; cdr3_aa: CASGTGGYEQYF; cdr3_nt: TGTGCGAGCGGGACAGGGGGGTACGAGCAGTACTTC
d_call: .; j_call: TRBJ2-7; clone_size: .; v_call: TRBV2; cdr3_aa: CASSDLGETYEQYF; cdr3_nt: TGTGCCAGCAGTGACTTGGGGGAGACCTACGAGCAGTACTTC
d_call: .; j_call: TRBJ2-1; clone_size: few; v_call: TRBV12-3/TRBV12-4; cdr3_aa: CASRERGYNEQFF; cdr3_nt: TGTGCCAGCAGGGAACGGGGTTACAATGAGCAGTTCTTC
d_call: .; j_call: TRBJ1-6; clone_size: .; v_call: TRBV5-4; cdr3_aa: CASSFGRAGDSPLHF; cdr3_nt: TGTGCCAGCAGCTTCGGCAGGGCTGGTGATTCACCCCTCCACTTT
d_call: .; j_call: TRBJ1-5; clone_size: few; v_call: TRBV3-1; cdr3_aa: CASSRTDNQPQHF; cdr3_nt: TGTGCCAGCAGCCGGACAGATAATCAGCCCCAGCATTTT
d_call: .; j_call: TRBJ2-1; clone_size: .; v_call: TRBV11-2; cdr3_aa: CASSLDVPGRITYNEQFF; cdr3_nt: TGTGCCAGCAGCTTAGATGTGCCCGGCAGGATTACCTACAATGAGCAGTTCTTC
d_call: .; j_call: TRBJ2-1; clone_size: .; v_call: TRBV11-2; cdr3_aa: CASSSPRVLGYEQFF; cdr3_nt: TGTGCCAGCAGCTCTCCTAGGGTGCTTGGCTATGAGCAGTTCTTC
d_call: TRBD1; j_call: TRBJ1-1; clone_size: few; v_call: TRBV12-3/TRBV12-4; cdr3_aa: CASSKGQGDTEAFF; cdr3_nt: TGTGCCAGCAGTAAGGGACAGGGGGACACTGAAGCTTTCTTT
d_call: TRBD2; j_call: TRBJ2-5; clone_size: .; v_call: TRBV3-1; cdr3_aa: CASSQRGRRQETQYF; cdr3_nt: TGTGCCAGCAGCCAACGCGGGAGGCGCCAAGAGACCCAGTACTTC
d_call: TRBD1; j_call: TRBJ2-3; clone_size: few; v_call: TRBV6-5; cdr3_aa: CASGTGPHMGTDTQYF; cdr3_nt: TGTGCCAGCGGGACAGGACCCCATATGGGCACAGATACGCAGTATTTT
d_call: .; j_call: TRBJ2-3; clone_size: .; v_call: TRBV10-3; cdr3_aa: CAISEGKPGTYTQYF; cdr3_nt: TGTGCCATCAGTGAGGGGAAACCCGGCACTTATACGCAGTATTTT
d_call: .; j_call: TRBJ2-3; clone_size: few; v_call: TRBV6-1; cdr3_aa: CASSPRDFSTDTQYF; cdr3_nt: TGTGCCAGCAGTCCCCGAGACTTTAGCACAGATACGCAGTATTTT
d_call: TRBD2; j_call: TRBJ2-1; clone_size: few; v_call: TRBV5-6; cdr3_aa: CASSLGLAGAGEQFF; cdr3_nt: TGTGCCAGCAGCTTAGGGCTAGCGGGAGCCGGTGAGCAGTTCTTC